This record covers a single TCR beta chain. Antigen specificity is unknown. Markers CD45RO/CCR7/CD25/CD127/CD95/CD27 served to sort CD4+ naive, central memory, regulatory and stem cell-like memory cells. In germline, CDR1 is MNHEY, CDR2 SMNVEV (reference sequence). With 4 bases clipped from V and 2 bases from J, the junction kept 7 bases outside the gene matches. This CDR3 has 15 residues. This specimen belongs to a study of beta chain features in type 1 diabetes. Overall study results and limits: The question left open here concerned HLA type influencing TCRB rearrangement. For patients and controls alike, PCR might favor shorter templates to the same degree. A closer apparent resemblance between naive, central memory and Treg TCRB repertoires was seen in patients than in healthy donors.

Every bit of the isolated RNA underwent reverse transcription, so sequencing read expressed TCRB transcripts. Some clones are missing from TCRdb's copy, which holds only in-frame ones; the method was immunoSEQ multiplex PCR. The sample has tens of thousands of clones, around three fifths seen once. The specimen sequenced was Tregs from blood. This chain connects TRBV27 to TRBJ2-7; 8 bases map to TRBD2. The TCR comes from a woman between 18 and 30 years old in good health. CDR3 protein: CASSSPQRETYEQYF. The CDR3 DNA reads TGTGCCAGCAGTTCCCCCCAGCGGGAGACCTACGAGCAGTACTTC.